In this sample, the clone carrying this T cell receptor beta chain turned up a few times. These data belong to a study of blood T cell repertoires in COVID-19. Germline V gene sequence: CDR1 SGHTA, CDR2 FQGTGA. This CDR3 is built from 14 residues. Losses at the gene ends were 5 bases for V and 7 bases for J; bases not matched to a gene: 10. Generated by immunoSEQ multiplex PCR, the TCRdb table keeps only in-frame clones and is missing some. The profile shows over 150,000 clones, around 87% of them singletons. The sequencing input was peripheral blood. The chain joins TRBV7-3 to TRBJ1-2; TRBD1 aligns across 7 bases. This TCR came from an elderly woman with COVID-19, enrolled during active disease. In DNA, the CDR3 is TGTGCCAGCAGCGAACAATCGACAGGGACTGGCTACACCTTC. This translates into CASSEQSTGTGYTF.